The next 2 T cell receptor beta chains were all read from a single sample in a study of T cell responses to AZD1222 COVID-19 vaccine (dated by TCRdb to the early 2020s). Sample time point, as interpreted from the label and publication: baseline before first vaccination. Receptors were amplified or captured by the immunoSEQ multiplex PCR assay. Sourced from immuneACCESS, this table was stored by TCRdb with only in-frame sequences that have V and J called. A share of the clones is absent; for the studies checked, an unresolved V gene accounts for under half, and the remainder has no known explanation. This sample has 120,000 or so clones in its table, and roughly 91% of those were observed once. The ten top clones hold 28% of the sample. The sequenced sample was peripheral blood, obtained on day 0 of AZD1222 vaccination. The receptors come from an adult in good health.

The DNA for the CDR3 is TGTGCCAGCAGCGTTACAGGATTCTCTGGAAACACCATATATTTT. Translation: CASSVTGFSGNTIYF. This chain uses TRBV11-1 with TRBJ1-3, with D maybe TRBD1 (5 bases). V lost 5 bases, J lost 0 bases, and 11 bases lay in between. Germline V lookup: CDR1 SGHAT, CDR2 FQDESV (reference sequence). The CDR3 has 15 amino acids. The complete variable domain, with remaining parts taken from reference TRBV11-1 and TRBJ1-3, reads EAEVAQSPRYKITEKSQAVAFWCDPISGHATLYWYRQILGQGPELLVQFQDESVVDDSQLPKDRFSAERLKGVDSTLKIQPAELGDSAMYLCASSVTGFSGNTIYFGEGSWLTVV.

This chain uses TRBV10-3 with TRBJ1-2; TRBD1 might be the D (5 bases). Germline V gene data show CDR1 as ENHRY and CDR2 as SYGVKD. This CDR3 spans 16 amino acids. V lost 3 bases to trimming and J lost 5 bases, with 19 bases between them. In DNA, the CDR3 is TGTGCCATCAGTGATAACGTCGGGGCAGGTGATTATGGCTACACCTTC. Translating gives CAISDNVGAGDYGYTF.